These 18 T cell receptor beta chains were all obtained from the same sample, sequenced in a study of T cells in Graves' hyperthyroidism and ophthalmopathy. TCR beta CDR3 sequences were amplified from RNA transcripts. HTBI primers drove first-round RT-PCR of the TCR CDR3. TCRdb called the multiplex PCR reads again in MiXCR, with one record for every CDR3 protein. The sample shows 460,000 or so distinct CDR3 sequences, approximately 14% of them seen only once. Specimen: blood. Receptors were obtained from a woman aged 18 to 35 with Graves' hyperthyroidism.

The chain uses TRBV6-1 and TRBJ1-5; D is undetermined. Trimming took off 4 bases at V and 5 bases at J, with 9 bases between the two ends. This CDR3 has 13 residues. The germline CDR1 and CDR2 sequences are MNHNS and SASEGT. The CDR3 reads CASSGVWDQPQHF. The CDR3 DNA follows: TGTGCCAGCAGTGGAGTGTGGGATCAGCCCCAGCATTTT.

This clonotype has just a few counts. CDR3 coding DNA: TGTGCCAGCAGTTACTCCCGGGGGCCTTCGAGTGGAAACACCATATATTTT. It yields the protein CASSYSRGPSSGNTIYF. The chain is built from TRBV6-2 or TRBV6-3 and TRBJ1-3; possible D gene TRBD1, 6 bases. Germline V gene sequence: CDR1 MNHEY, CDR2 SVGEGT. The CDR3 totals 17 residues. V was clipped by 0 bases and J by 3 bases, with 15 bases between them.

This clonotype has a count of ten or more. The chain links TRBV5-5 to TRBJ2-5, with a weak D call TRBD1 (6 bases). Germline V gene sequence: CDR1 SGHKS, CDR2 YYEKEE (reference sequence). Trimming took 5 bases from V and 0 from J, leaving 11 bases between them. The CDR3 consists of 14 residues. CDR3: CASSAWTDQETQYF. CDR3 DNA sequence: TGTGCCAGCAGTGCTTGGACAGACCAAGAGACCCAGTACTTC.

This clonotype was seen ten or more times. The chain is built from TRBV24-1 and TRBJ1-1, with D hard to call. CDR3 length: 12 residues. With 4 bases removed from V and 6 bases from J, the gap between germline ends came to 8 bases. Germline V lookup: CDR1 KGHDR, CDR2 SFDVKD. The CDR3 loop reads CATSEGNAEAFF. The DNA for the CDR3 is TGTGCCACCAGTGAGGGTAACGCTGAAGCTTTCTTT.

The chain combines TRBV20-1 with TRBJ2-5; 7 bases agree with TRBD2. This CDR3 has 15 residues. CDR1 and CDR2 from the germline V gene are DFQATT and SNEGSKA (reference sequence). Trimming cost V 1 base and J 1 base; bases outside gene matches: 6. CDR3 sequence reads: CSARVSGESQETQYF. CDR3 nucleotides: TGCAGTGCTAGAGTAAGCGGGGAAAGCCAAGAGACCCAGTACTTC.

This clonotype occurred a few times. One base away lies a much larger clone, so this may be a sequencing read error. Likely a read error: the CDR3 ends without its conserved phenylalanine or tryptophan. V gene TRBV12-3 or TRBV12-4 combines with J gene TRBJ1-2, with D uncertain. This CDR3 has 14 amino acids. V lost 7 bases and J lost 2, with 14 bases in between. DNA for the CDR3: TGTGCCAGCACCGCGACGGCCACCAACTATGGCTACACCCTC. Translating it yields CASTATATNYGYTL.

The chain uses TRBV13 and TRBJ1-1, with D unresolved. The germline V gene encodes CDR1 PRHDT and CDR2 FYEKMQ (reference sequence). The CDR3 covers 11 residues. Between the trimmed V and J ends, which lost 3 bases and 6 bases, there was a span of 5 bases. CDR3 coding DNA: TGTGCCAGCAGCTTGTTGGCTGAAGCTTTCTTT. It codes for CASSLLAEAFF.

This clonotype was counted between two and nine times. The J gene is TRBJ2-1, the V gene TRBV20-1; 7 bases agree with TRBD2. The ends lost 3 bases at V and 6 bases at J; junction bases unmatched: 8. Germline V CDR1 and CDR2: DFQATT, SNEGSKA (reference sequence). The CDR3 length is 14 residues. The CDR3 sequence: CSASKLGGGNEQFF. The DNA for the CDR3 is TGCAGTGCTAGTAAACTAGGCGGGGGCAATGAGCAGTTCTTC.

The V call is TRBV19, the J call TRBJ1-3, with D hard to call. The CDR3 sequence is 15 residues long. CDR1 is LNHDA and CDR2 is SQIVND in the germline V gene (reference sequence). V lost 5 bases and J lost 0, with 11 bases in between. CDR3: CASSPEWFSGNTIYF. The CDR3 region has the DNA TGTGCCAGTAGTCCGGAATGGTTCTCTGGAAACACCATATATTTT.

This clonotype was detected many times. J is TRBJ2-6 and V is TRBV12-3 or TRBV12-4, with D perhaps TRBD1 or TRBD2 (5 bases each). This CDR3 has 14 amino acids. V lost 8 bases and J lost 0, with 8 bases in between. The CDR3 loop is CASGGDSGANVLTF. CDR3 nucleotides: TGTGCCAGCGGGGGAGACTCTGGGGCCAACGTCCTGACTTTC.

This clonotype has at least ten counts. V usage is TRBV2 and J usage is TRBJ1-4; TRBD1 agrees at 12 bases. V dropped 1 base and J dropped 6; count of bases not matched to a gene: 3. Germline loops: CDR1 SNHLY, CDR2 FYNNEI. This CDR3 has 16 residues. This CDR3 is CASSEEGQGAYEKLFF. CDR3 DNA sequence: TGTGCCAGCAGTGAAGAGGGACAGGGGGCGTATGAAAAACTGTTTTTT.

In its sample, this clonotype was seen a few times. J is TRBJ1-3 and V is TRBV7-9; D remains unclear. Germline lookup yields CDR1 SEHNR and CDR2 FQNEAQ (reference sequence). The CDR3 has 15 amino acids. Trimming left V 0 bases short and J 3 bases short, with 9 bases between. The DNA of the CDR3 is TGTGCCAGCAGCTTAGCCGGAACACATGGAAACACCATATATTTT. Amino acid sequence: CASSLAGTHGNTIYF.

This clonotype was seen more than once but under ten times. The CDR3 nucleotides are TGTGCCAGCATGCAGGGCCCCCATGAAAAACTGTTTTTT. Protein: CASMQGPHEKLFF. J is TRBJ1-4 and V is TRBV27, with D possibly TRBD1 on 5 matching bases. This CDR3 is 13 amino acids long. The germline CDR1 and CDR2 sequences are MNHEY and SMNVEV (reference sequence). Trimming stripped 7 bases from V and 6 bases from J, with 12 bases between.

The sample holds many counts of this clonotype. The gene calls are TRBV29-1 and TRBJ1-2; possibly TRBD1 for D (5 bases). This CDR3 comprises 14 residues. Germline V gene data show CDR1 as SQVTM and CDR2 as ANQGSEA. Trimming cost V 7 bases and J 6 bases, with 21 bases left between them. In DNA, the CDR3 is TGCAGCGACGTGGGGGGTTCTCTTGTCGATGGCTACACCTTC. It codes for CSDVGGSLVDGYTF.

This clonotype was seen ten or more times. CDR3 region: CASSSGAHSPLHF. The CDR3 region has the DNA TGTGCCAGCAGTTCAGGGGCGCATTCACCCCTCCACTTT. V usage is TRBV12-3 or TRBV12-4 and J usage is TRBJ1-6; TRBD1 might be the D (6 bases). V shed 4 bases and J shed 8 bases, with 9 bases lying between them. This CDR3 contains 13 residues.

This clonotype was recorded at least ten times. CDR3 residues: CASSHYRSYNEQFF. In nucleotides, the CDR3 is TGTGCCAGCAGCCATTATAGGTCCTACAATGAGCAGTTCTTC. V is TRBV3-1 and J is TRBJ2-1; the D is unclear. The CDR3 length is 14 residues. Germline CDR1 LGHDT, CDR2 YNNKEL (reference sequence). Trimming took off 3 bases at V and 1 base at J, with 7 bases between the two ends.

The chain is built from TRBV5-6 and TRBJ2-2; D remains unclear. The V end lost 2 bases, the J end lost 5 bases, and 7 bases lay between the germline ends. Germline V CDR1 and CDR2: SGHDT, YYEEEE. This CDR3 spans 13 amino acids. This CDR3 is CASSFGATGELFF. DNA of the CDR3: TGTGCCAGCAGCTTTGGTGCTACCGGGGAGCTGTTTTTT.

The sample holds many counts of this clonotype. This chain connects TRBV11-2 to TRBJ2-4; 7 positions agree with TRBD1. CDR1 and CDR2 from the germline V gene are SGHAT and FQNNGV. V lost 7 bases to trimming and J lost 5 bases; unmatched junction nucleotides: 5. The CDR3 is made up of 13 amino acids. The CDR3 loop is CASNLGGQNIQYF. The CDR3 DNA follows: TGTGCCAGCAACCTAGGGGGCCAAAACATTCAGTACTTC.